This TCR beta chain stems from a study of T-cell memory formation after mild COVID-19. About the study: The TCR clusters were mostly specific to one donor.

Germline values: CDR1 SGHRS, CDR2 YFSETQ. The CDR3 runs 15 residues. V was clipped by 1 base and J by 1 base; unmatched bases: 3. This clonotype has only a few counts. The antigen remains unidentified. From the 5' RACE reads, TCRdb called clonotypes with MiXCR, one entry per CDR3 protein. The sample gives 280,000 or so distinct CDR3 sequences, 7.5% to 9.5% of which show up once; about 22% is in the top ten. General study findings and limits: CD4+ contracting clones lay mainly in CM and EM, CD8+ ones in EMRA. Pre-infection memory held some responding clones, suggesting pre-existing cross-reactive T cells responded.

The chain recombines TRBV5-1 with TRBJ2-5; TRBD2 aligns across 8 bases. Specimen: PBMCs or a T cell subset sorted from them (not recorded which). The clonotype originates from a man between 18 and 29 years old who had mild COVID-19 (a few samples of this study predate the infection). Cell type and time point are not known. CDR3 DNA sequence: TGCGCCAGCAGCTTGCCGGGGGGGCCCCAAGAGACCCAGTACTTC. Its protein product is CASSLPGGPQETQYF. Supplemented by reference TRBV5-1 and TRBJ2-5, the full variable domain reads KAGVTQTPRYLIKTRGQQVTLSCSPISGHRSVSWYQQTPGQGLQFLFEYFSETQRNKGNFPGRFSGRQFSNSRSEMNVSTLELGDSALYLCASSLPGGPQETQYFGPGTRLLVL.